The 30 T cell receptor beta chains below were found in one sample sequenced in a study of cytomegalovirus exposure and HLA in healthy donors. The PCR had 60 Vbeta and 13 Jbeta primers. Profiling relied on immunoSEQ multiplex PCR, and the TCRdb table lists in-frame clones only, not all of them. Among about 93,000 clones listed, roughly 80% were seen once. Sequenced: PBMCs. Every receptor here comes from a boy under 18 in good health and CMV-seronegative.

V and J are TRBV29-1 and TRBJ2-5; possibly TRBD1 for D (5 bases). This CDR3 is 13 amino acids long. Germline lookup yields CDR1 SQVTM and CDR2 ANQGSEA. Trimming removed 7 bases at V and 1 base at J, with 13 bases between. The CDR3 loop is CSAMWGTQETQYF. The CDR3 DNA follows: TGCAGCGCCATGTGGGGCACCCAAGAGACCCAGTACTTC. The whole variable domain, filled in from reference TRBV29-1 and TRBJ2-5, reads SAVISQKPSRDICQRGTSLTIQCQVDSQVTMMFWYRQQPGQSLTLIATANQGSEATYESGFVIDKFPISRPNLTFSTLTVSNMSPEDSSIYLCSAMWGTQETQYFGPGTRLLVL.

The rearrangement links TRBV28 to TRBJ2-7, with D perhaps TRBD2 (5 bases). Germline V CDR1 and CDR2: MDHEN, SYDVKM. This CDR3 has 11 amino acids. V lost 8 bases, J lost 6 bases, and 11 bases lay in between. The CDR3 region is CASFRGLEQYF. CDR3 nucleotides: TGTGCCAGCTTTCGAGGGCTCGAGCAGTACTTC.

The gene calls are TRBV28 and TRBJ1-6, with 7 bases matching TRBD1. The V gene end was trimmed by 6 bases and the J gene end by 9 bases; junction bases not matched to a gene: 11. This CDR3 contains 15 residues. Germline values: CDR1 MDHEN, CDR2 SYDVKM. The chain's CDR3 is CASSPADRTASPLHF. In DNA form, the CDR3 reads TGTGCCAGCAGCCCGGCGGACAGGACCGCTTCACCCCTCCACTTT.

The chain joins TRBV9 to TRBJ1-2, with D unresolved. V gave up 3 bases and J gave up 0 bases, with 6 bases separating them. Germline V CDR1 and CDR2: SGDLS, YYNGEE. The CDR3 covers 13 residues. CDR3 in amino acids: CASSGEANYGYTF. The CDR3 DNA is TGTGCCAGCAGCGGAGAGGCTAACTATGGCTACACCTTC.

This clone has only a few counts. The CDR3 sequence: CASSLLGLAGVNEQFF. Here the CDR3 DNA reads TGTGCCAGCAGCTTGTTGGGACTAGCGGGAGTAAATGAGCAGTTCTTC. V is TRBV5-6 and J is TRBJ2-1; 14 bases line up with TRBD2. The CDR3 is 16 amino acids. Germline values: CDR1 SGHDT, CDR2 YYEEEE. Germline trimming cut 1 base from V and 7 bases from J; bases unmatched to any gene: 4.

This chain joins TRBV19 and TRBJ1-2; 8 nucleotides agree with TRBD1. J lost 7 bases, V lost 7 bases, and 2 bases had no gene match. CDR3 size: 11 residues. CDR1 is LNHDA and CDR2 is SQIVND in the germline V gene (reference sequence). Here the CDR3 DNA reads TGTGCCAGTAATGGACAGGGTGGCTACACCTTC. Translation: CASNGQGGYTF.

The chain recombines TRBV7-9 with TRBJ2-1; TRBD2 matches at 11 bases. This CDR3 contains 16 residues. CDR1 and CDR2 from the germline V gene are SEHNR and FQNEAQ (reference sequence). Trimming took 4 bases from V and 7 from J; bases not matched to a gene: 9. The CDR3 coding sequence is TGTGCCAGCAGCTCGTTTAGCGGGAGGGCCCGGAATGAGCAGTTCTTC. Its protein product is CASSSFSGRARNEQFF.

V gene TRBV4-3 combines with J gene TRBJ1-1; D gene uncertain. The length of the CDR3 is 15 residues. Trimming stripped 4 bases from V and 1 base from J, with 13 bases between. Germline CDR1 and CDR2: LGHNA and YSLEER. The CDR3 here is CASSPHRGPNTEAFF. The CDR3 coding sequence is TGCGCCAGCAGCCCCCATAGAGGGCCGAACACTGAAGCTTTCTTT.

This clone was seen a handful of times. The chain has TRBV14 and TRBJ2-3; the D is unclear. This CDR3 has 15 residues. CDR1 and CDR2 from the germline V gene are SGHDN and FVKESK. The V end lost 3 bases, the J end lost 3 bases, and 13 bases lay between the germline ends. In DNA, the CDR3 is TGTGCCAGCAGCCAGGGCTGGGTTGGAACAGATACGCAGTATTTT. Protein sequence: CASSQGWVGTDTQYF.

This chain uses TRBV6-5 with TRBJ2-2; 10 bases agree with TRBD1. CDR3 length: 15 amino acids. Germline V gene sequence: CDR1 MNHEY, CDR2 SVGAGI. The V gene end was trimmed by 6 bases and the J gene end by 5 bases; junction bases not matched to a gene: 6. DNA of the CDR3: TGTGCCAGCAGACTAGGACAGGGGGTAACCGGGGAGCTGTTTTTT. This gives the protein CASRLGQGVTGELFF.

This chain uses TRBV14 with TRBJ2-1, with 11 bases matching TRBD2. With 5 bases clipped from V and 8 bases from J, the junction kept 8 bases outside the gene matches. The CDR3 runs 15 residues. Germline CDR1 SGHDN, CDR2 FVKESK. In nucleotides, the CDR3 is TGTGCCAGCAGCTTTACTAGCGGGAGAGTGTATGAGCAGTTCTTC. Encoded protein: CASSFTSGRVYEQFF.

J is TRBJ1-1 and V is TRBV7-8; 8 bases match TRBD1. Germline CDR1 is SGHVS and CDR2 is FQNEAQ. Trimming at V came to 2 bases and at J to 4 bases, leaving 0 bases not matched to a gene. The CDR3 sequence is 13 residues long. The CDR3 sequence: CASSLTGGTEAFF. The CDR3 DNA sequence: TGTGCCAGCAGCTTAACAGGGGGCACTGAAGCTTTCTTT. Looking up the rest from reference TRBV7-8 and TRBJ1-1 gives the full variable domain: GAGVSQSPRYKVAKRGQDVALRCDPISGHVSLFWYQQALGQGPEFLTYFQNEAQLDKSGLPSDRFFAERPEGSVSTLKIQRTQQEDSAVYLCASSLTGGTEAFFGQGTRLTVV.

The CDR3 sequence is CASSLGGLNTEAFF. Written as DNA, the CDR3 is TGTGCCAGCAGCTTGGGGGGACTGAACACTGAAGCTTTCTTT. The chain joins TRBV7-2 to TRBJ1-1; a weak D match, TRBD1 (5 bases). V was clipped by 3 bases and J by 0 bases, with 8 bases between them. In germline, CDR1 is SGHTA, CDR2 FQGNSA. The CDR3 runs 14 residues.

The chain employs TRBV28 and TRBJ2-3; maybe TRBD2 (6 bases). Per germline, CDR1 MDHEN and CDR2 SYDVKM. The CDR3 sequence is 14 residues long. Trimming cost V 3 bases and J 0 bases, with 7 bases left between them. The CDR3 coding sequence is TGTGCCAGCAGTTTGGCGGGAAGCACAGATACGCAGTATTTT. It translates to CASSLAGSTDTQYF.

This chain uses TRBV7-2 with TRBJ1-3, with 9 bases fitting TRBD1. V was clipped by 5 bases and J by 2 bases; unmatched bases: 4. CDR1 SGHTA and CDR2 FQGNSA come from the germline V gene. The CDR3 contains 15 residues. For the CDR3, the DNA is TGTGCCAGCAGCCGGGACAGGGCCCCTGGAAACACCATATATTTT. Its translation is CASSRDRAPGNTIYF.

CDR3 residues: CASDLVPGARTQYF. CDR3 DNA sequence: TGCGCCAGCGACCTTGTCCCTGGAGCTAGGACCCAGTACTTC. The chain uses TRBV10-2 and TRBJ2-5; D unclear. The CDR3 extends over 14 amino acids. Deletions cut 8 bases from V and 7 bases from J, with 20 bases between. The V gene's germline CDR1 is WSHSY and CDR2 SAAADI.

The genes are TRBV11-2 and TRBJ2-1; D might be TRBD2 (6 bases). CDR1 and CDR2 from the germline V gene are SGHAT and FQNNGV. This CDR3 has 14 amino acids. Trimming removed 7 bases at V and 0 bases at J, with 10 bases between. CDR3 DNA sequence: TGTGCCAGCACCCCGGGACTCTCCTACAATGAGCAGTTCTTC. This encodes CASTPGLSYNEQFF.

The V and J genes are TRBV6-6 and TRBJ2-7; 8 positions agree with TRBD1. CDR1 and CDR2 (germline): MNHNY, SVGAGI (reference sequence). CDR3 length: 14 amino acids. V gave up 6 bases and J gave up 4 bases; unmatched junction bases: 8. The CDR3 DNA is TGTGCCAGCAGAAAAGGCAGGGGGCCGTACGAGCAGTACTTC. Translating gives CASRKGRGPYEQYF.

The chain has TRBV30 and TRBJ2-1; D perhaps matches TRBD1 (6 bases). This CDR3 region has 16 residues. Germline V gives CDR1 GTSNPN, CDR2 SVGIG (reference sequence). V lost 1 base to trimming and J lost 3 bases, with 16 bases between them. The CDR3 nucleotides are TGTGCCTGGAGTGCCCCTAACAGGGACGGCTACAATGAGCAGTTCTTC. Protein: CAWSAPNRDGYNEQFF.

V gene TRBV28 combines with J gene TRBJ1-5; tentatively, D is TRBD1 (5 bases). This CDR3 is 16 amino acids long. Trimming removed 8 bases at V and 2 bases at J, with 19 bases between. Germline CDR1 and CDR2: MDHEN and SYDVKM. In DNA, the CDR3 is TGTGCCAGCGGTCCCGGGGGAATCCCGGGCAATCAGCCCCAGCATTTT. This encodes CASGPGGIPGNQPQHF. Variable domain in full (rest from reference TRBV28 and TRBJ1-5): DVKVTQSSRYLVKRTGEKVFLECVQDMDHENMFWYRQDPGLGLRLIYFSYDVKMKEKGDIPEGYSVSREKKERFSLILESASTNQTSMYLCASGPGGIPGNQPQHFGDGTRLSIL.

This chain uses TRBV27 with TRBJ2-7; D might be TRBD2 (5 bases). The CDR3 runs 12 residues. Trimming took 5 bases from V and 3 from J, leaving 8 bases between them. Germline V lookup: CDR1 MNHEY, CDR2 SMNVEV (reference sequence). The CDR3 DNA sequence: TGTGCCAGCAGTCTAGCCGGCTACGAGCAGTACTTC. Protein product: CASSLAGYEQYF.

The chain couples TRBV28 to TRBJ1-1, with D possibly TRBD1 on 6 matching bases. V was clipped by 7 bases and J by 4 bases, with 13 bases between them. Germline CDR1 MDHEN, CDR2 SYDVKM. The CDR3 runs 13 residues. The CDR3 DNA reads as TGTGCCAGCATCACAGGGTCGGGCACTGAAGCTTTCTTT. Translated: CASITGSGTEAFF.

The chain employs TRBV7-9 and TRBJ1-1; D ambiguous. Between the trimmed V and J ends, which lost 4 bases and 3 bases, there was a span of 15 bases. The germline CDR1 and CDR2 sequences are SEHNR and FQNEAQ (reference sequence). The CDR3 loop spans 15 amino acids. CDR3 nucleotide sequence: TGTGCCAGCAGCTCCCCCCCGCGAGGGCACACTGAAGCTTTCTTT. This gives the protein CASSSPPRGHTEAFF.

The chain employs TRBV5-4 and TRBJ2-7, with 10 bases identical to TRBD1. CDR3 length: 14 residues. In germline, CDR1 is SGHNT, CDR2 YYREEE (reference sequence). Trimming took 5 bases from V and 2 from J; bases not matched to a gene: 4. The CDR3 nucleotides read TGTGCCAGCAGTTATGACAGGGGGCCCTACGAGCAGTACTTC. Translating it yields CASSYDRGPYEQYF. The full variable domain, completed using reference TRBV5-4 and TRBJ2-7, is ETGVTQSPTHLIKTRGQQVTLRCSSQSGHNTVSWYQQALGQGPQFIFQYYREEENGRGNFPPRFSGLQFPNYSSELNVNALELDDSALYLCASSYDRGPYEQYFGPGTRLTVT.

The chain's CDR3 is CAWSVRDEQFF. The CDR3 DNA sequence: TGTGCCTGGAGTGTACGGGATGAGCAGTTCTTC. The chain couples TRBV30 to TRBJ2-1; D is unclear. The CDR3 has 11 amino acids. Germline V gene sequence: CDR1 GTSNPN, CDR2 SVGIG (reference sequence). Trimming cost V 0 bases and J 8 bases, with 5 bases left between them.

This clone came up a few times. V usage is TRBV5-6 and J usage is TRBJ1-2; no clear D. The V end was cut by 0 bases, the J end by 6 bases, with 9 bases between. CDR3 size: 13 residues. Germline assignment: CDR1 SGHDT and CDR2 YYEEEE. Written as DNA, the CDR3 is TGTGCCAGCAGCTTGGGCCTGGGCAATGGCTACACCTTC. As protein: CASSLGLGNGYTF. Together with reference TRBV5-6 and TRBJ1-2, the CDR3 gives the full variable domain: DAGVTQSPTHLIKTRGQQVTLRCSPKSGHDTVSWYQQALGQGPQFIFQYYEEEERQRGNFPDRFSGHQFPNYSSELNVNALLLGDSALYLCASSLGLGNGYTFGSGTRLTVV.

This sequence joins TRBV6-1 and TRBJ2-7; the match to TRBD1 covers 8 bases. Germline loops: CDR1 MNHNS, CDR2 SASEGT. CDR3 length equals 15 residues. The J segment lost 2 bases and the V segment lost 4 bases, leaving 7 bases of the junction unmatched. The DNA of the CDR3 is TGTGCCAGCAGTGTCGGACAGGGAAAAACCTACGAGCAGTACTTC. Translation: CASSVGQGKTYEQYF.

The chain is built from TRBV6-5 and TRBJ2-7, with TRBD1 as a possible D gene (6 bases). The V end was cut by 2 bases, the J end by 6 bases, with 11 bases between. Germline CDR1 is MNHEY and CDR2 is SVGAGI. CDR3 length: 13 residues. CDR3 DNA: TGTGCCAGCAGTTACCTCCGGGACACCGAGCAGTACTTC. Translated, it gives CASSYLRDTEQYF.

For the CDR3, the DNA is TGTGCCAGCAGCTGGAGACAGTACAATGAGCAGTTCTTC. Protein: CASSWRQYNEQFF. This rearrangement joins TRBV7-9 to TRBJ2-1, with a weak D call TRBD1 (5 bases). Germline V lookup: CDR1 SEHNR, CDR2 FQNEAQ (reference sequence). Trimming pared 4 bases from V and 4 bases from J, leaving 8 bases between. This CDR3 spans 13 amino acids.

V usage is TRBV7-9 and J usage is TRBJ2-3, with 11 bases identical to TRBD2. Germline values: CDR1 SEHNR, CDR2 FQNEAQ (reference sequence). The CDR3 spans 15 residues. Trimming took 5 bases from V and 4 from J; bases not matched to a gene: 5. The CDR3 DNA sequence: TGTGCCAGCAGCCAGACTAGCGGGGTCGCAGATACGCAGTATTTT. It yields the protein CASSQTSGVADTQYF.